Following are 14 T cell receptor beta chains from one sample sequenced in a study of blood T cell repertoires in COVID-19. The assay was immunoSEQ multiplex PCR, and TCRdb's table has in-frame clones only and misses some. The sample lists fewer than 350,000 clones, over 75% occurring once. Sequencing used peripheral blood. The receptors shown here come from a woman aged 25-40 years with COVID-19, enrolled during active disease.

J is TRBJ2-3 and V is TRBV21-1; the table's TRBD2 call for D was not verified on the DNA. TRBV21-1 is described as a pseudogene. The CDR3 consists of 16 residues. CDR3 nucleotide sequence: TGTGCCAGCAGCAACCCAAGGCGGGAGGGCCTGGATACGCAGTATTTT. Protein: CASSNPRREGLDTQYF.

This chain connects TRBV4-3 to TRBJ2-7; 7 nucleotides line up with TRBD2. V lost 0 bases and J lost 5; bases outside the gene matches: 1. The CDR3 spans 13 residues. Germline V gene data show CDR1 as LGHNA and CDR2 as YSLEER. CDR3 DNA: TGCGCCAGCAGCCAAGACGCGGGGGACGAGCAGTACTTC. It codes for CASSQDAGDEQYF.

The gene calls are TRBV28 and TRBJ1-2; D is perhaps TRBD1 (5 bases). V shed 4 bases and J shed 2 bases, with 14 bases lying between them. Germline CDR1 and CDR2: MDHEN and SYDVKM. This CDR3 has 15 amino acids. The DNA of the CDR3 is TGTGCCAGCAGTTCCCGGGGACGGGGGAACTATGGCTACACCTTC. Residues: CASSSRGRGNYGYTF.

The genes are TRBV11-2 and TRBJ1-6, with TRBD1 as a possible D gene (6 bases). Germline V lookup: CDR1 SGHAT, CDR2 FQNNGV. Trimming shortened V by 4 bases and J by 8 bases, and 12 bases separated the two germline ends. The CDR3 length is 14 residues. The CDR3 sequence: CASSSDRMDSPLHF. CDR3 nucleotide sequence: TGTGCCAGCAGCTCTGACAGGATGGATTCACCCCTCCACTTT.

The V call is TRBV7-3, the J call TRBJ2-3; 7 bases align to TRBD1. This CDR3 is built from 16 residues. Germline trimming cut 3 bases from V and 1 base from J; bases unmatched to any gene: 7. Germline V gene sequence: CDR1 SGHTA, CDR2 FQGTGA. For the CDR3, the DNA is TGTGCCAGCAGCTTGACCCGAGGGGGCGGCACAGATACGCAGTATTTT. Encoded protein: CASSLTRGGGTDTQYF.

The chain carries TRBV6-5 and TRBJ2-7, with a weak D call TRBD2 (5 bases). Germline V gives CDR1 MNHEY, CDR2 SVGAGI. V was trimmed by 6 bases and J by 7 bases, leaving 13 bases between them. This CDR3 region has 12 residues. Written as DNA, the CDR3 is TGTGCCAGCAGACCAGGACGGGGAGAGCAGTACTTC. This translates into CASRPGRGEQYF.

This clone was observed a handful of times. The rearrangement links TRBV9 to TRBJ2-3; unclear D gene. Between the trimmed V and J ends, which lost 5 bases and 3 bases, there was a span of 10 bases. This CDR3 contains 13 residues. The germline CDR1 and CDR2 sequences are SGDLS and YYNGEE. This CDR3 reads CASSLFGTDTQYF. The DNA of the CDR3 is TGTGCCAGCAGTCTCTTCGGTACAGATACGCAGTATTTT.

The chain links TRBV7-2 to TRBJ2-3; 7 bases align to TRBD1. J was trimmed by 0 bases and V by 1 base; bases with no gene match: 7. The germline V gene encodes CDR1 SGHTA and CDR2 FQGNSA. The CDR3 length is 17 residues. As DNA, the CDR3 is TGTGCCAGCAGCTTAGTAGGGGGCGTCACTAGCACAGATACGCAGTATTTT. It codes for CASSLVGGVTSTDTQYF.

This chain links TRBV24-1 with TRBJ2-5, with 8 bases lining up with TRBD1. The CDR3 is 15 residues long. Germline loops: CDR1 KGHDR, CDR2 SFDVKD. The J segment lost 5 bases and the V segment lost 4 bases, leaving 8 bases of the junction unmatched. The CDR3 nucleotides read TGTGCCACCAGTGACAGACAGGGGCGCGGTGAGACCCAGTACTTC. Encoded protein: CATSDRQGRGETQYF.

The J gene is TRBJ1-4, the V gene TRBV5-1, with TRBD1 matching 7 bases. The CDR3 spans 14 residues. Per germline, CDR1 SGHRS and CDR2 YFSETQ. The trim removed 7 bases at V and 3 bases at J, leaving 6 bases unmatched. The CDR3 is CASALRGPNEKLFF. CDR3 DNA: TGCGCCAGCGCCCTTAGGGGGCCTAATGAAAAACTGTTTTTT. The full variable domain, in which reference TRBV5-1 and TRBJ1-4 provide the parts outside the CDR3, is KAGVTQTPRYLIKTRGQQVTLSCSPISGHRSVSWYQQTPGQGLQFLFEYFSETQRNKGNFPGRFSGRQFSNSRSEMNVSTLELGDSALYLCASALRGPNEKLFFGSGTQLSVL.

This chain links TRBV28 with TRBJ1-6, with no clear D. In germline, CDR1 is MDHEN, CDR2 SYDVKM. Trimming removed 7 bases at V and 7 bases at J, with 14 bases between. The CDR3 contains 14 residues. The CDR3 region has the DNA TGTGCCAGCATATCAGGATTTGAGAATTCACCCCTCCACTTT. Translating gives CASISGFENSPLHF. Looking up the rest from reference TRBV28 and TRBJ1-6 gives the full variable domain: DVKVTQSSRYLVKRTGEKVFLECVQDMDHENMFWYRQDPGLGLRLIYFSYDVKMKEKGDIPEGYSVSREKKERFSLILESASTNQTSMYLCASISGFENSPLHFGNGTRLTVT.

J is TRBJ2-2 and V is TRBV7-6; 8 positions agree with TRBD2. Germline CDR1 is SGHVS and CDR2 is FNYEAQ. The V gene end was trimmed by 1 base and the J gene end by 9 bases; junction bases not matched to a gene: 13. The CDR3 runs 17 residues. In DNA form, the CDR3 reads TGTGCCAGCAGCTTAGGAGGGACTAGTTGGCCCTTCCGGGAGCTGTTTTTT. It yields the protein CASSLGGTSWPFRELFF.

This CDR3 reads CASRSRDRGGEQYF. The CDR3, as DNA: TGTGCCAGCAGGTCCCGGGACAGGGGAGGCGAGCAGTACTTC. The rearrangement joins TRBV5-6 to TRBJ2-7; 10 positions agree with TRBD1. From germline, CDR1 is SGHDT and CDR2 YYEEEE. The CDR3 is made up of 14 amino acids. Trimming cost V 5 bases and J 6 bases; bases outside gene matches: 8.

V and J are TRBV2 and TRBJ2-3; D gene uncertain. Germline assignment: CDR1 SNHLY and CDR2 FYNNEI. With 6 bases removed from V and 2 bases from J, the gap between germline ends came to 3 bases. The CDR3 extends over 11 amino acids. The CDR3 region is CASSNTDTQYF. The CDR3 DNA follows: TGTGCCAGCAGCAACACAGATACGCAGTATTTT.